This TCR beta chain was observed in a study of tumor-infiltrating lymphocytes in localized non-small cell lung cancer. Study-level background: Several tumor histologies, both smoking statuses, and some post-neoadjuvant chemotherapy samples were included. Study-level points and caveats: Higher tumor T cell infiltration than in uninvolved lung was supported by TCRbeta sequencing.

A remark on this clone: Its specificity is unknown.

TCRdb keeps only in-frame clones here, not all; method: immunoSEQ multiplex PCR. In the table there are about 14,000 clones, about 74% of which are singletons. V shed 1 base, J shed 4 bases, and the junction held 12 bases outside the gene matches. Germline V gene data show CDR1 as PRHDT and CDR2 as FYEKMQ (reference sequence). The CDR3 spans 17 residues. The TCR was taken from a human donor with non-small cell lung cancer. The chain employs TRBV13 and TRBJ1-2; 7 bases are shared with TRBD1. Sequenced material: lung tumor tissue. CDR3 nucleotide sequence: TGTGCCAGCAGCTTAGAAGGGTGGACAGGATATGGCTATGGCTACACCTTC. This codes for CASSLEGWTGYGYGYTF.